This entry is about one T cell receptor (beta chain). This specimen comes from a study of blood T cell repertoires in COVID-19. Whole-study context: PBMCs, B-cell-depleted T cells, or T cells were the source of the cDNA or gDNA that made up the material.

Original processing notes: By means of reference gene primer amplification, nucleated cell counts were estimated. Assay: immunoSEQ multiplex PCR; the TCRdb copy retains only in-frame clones and omits some. The V and J calls and clone size are taken from that table; D and trimming were inferred from the DNA. Seen here are tens of thousands of clones, about 86% observed once, and the top ten hold less than 4.5%. Germline-derived CDR1 and CDR2 are LNHDA and SQIVND (reference sequence). Trimming stripped 5 bases from V and 6 bases from J, with 11 bases between. CDR3 length: 13 amino acids. Material for sequencing was peripheral blood. The TCR sequence derives from an older man with active COVID-19. This chain uses TRBV19 with TRBJ1-5; a possible D gene is TRBD1 (6 bases). CDR3 coding DNA: TGTGCCAGTAGTGAAACAGGGAGTCAGCCCCAGCATTTT. Its translation: CASSETGSQPQHF.